This T cell receptor beta chain came from a study of T-cell reconstitution after alpha-beta-depleted transplantation in children. Study results and caveats: From newly produced T cells came most of the T-cell counts and diversity one year after transplant.

For TCRbeta, the library was prepared with unique molecular identifiers. TCRdb re-called the PCR reads through MiXCR, storing one row per CDR3 protein. Of about 97,000 distinct CDR3 sequences listed, 5% to 6% are singletons. This clonotype was detected many times. Its antigen remains unknown. CDR1 is SGHRS, CDR2 YFSETQ, per germline. V was pared by 4 bases and J by 0 bases, with 13 bases between. The CDR3 is 16 amino acids. This specimen was PBMCs, mostly from graft donor cells, taken 60 days after TCRalphabeta/CD19-depleted stem cell transplant. The chain has TRBV5-1 and TRBJ1-4, with D unclear. The receptor was isolated from a female patient aged 2-15 years who had a stem cell transplant for Fanconi anemia, so the T cells may come from the graft donor. CDR3 amino acids: CASSPGLTPTNEKLFF. The CDR3 nucleotides read TGCGCCAGCAGCCCCGGCCTAACTCCAACTAATGAAAAACTGTTTTTT.